This T cell receptor beta chain was found in a study of cytomegalovirus exposure and HLA in healthy donors. A word on this clone: Its antigen remains unidentified.

Findings of the study overall: Upon later analysis, TCR association rates were observed to vary by HLA locus, being highest for DRB1 and lowest for HLA-C. HLA alleles showed associations with some 17,000 TCR beta sequences in a later analysis, at a 0.05 false discovery rate.

With 60 Vbeta and 13 Jbeta primers, the PCR was carried out. TCRdb keeps only in-frame clones here, not all; method: immunoSEQ multiplex PCR. This sample yields about 110,000 clones, of which 65% to 80% are seen a single time; roughly 2.9% belongs to the top ten. This clonotype was obtained from an older woman in good health and CMV-seropositive. What was sequenced was PBMCs.

This CDR3 is CASSADNQPQHF. CDR3 nucleotide sequence: TGTGCCAGCAGCGCGGACAATCAGCCCCAGCATTTT. V usage is TRBV5-4 and J usage is TRBJ1-5; D is unclear. The germline V gene has CDR1 SGHNT and CDR2 YYREEE (reference sequence). V lost 4 bases, J lost 3 bases, and 5 bases lay in between. The CDR3 totals 12 residues.